This TCR beta chain was recovered during a study of cytomegalovirus exposure and HLA in healthy donors. Study details: Genetic ancestry analysis placed around 76% of the 410 or so donors that were genotyped in the Caucasian-associated cluster. Broader study findings: TCR association rates varied by HLA locus in a later analysis, with DRB1 highest and HLA-C lowest. As a later analysis showed, several of the most significant clusters appeared to be linked to common viral pathogens. Through in vitro validation, three CMV-associated chains were shown to be specific for CMV antigens.

The V and J ends lost 7 bases and 0 bases, in that order; junction bases with no gene match: 7. The CDR3 runs to 15 residues. From germline, CDR1 is SGHRS and CDR2 YFSETQ. About this clone: Its antigen is still unknown.

PCR employed 60 Vbeta and 13 Jbeta primers. Clones were sequenced by immunoSEQ multiplex PCR, and TCRdb holds only the in-frame ones, with some missing. The data contain under 150,000 clones, 60% to 85% of them seen just once; the ten biggest clones take up roughly 3%. The chain uses TRBV5-1 and TRBJ1-1; 9 bases align to TRBD1. The sequence was collected from a male donor in good health and CMV-seronegative. Sequencing was performed on PBMCs. The CDR3 loop is CASRQGEGLNTEAFF. CDR3 DNA: TGCGCCAGCCGACAGGGGGAGGGGTTGAACACTGAAGCTTTCTTT.